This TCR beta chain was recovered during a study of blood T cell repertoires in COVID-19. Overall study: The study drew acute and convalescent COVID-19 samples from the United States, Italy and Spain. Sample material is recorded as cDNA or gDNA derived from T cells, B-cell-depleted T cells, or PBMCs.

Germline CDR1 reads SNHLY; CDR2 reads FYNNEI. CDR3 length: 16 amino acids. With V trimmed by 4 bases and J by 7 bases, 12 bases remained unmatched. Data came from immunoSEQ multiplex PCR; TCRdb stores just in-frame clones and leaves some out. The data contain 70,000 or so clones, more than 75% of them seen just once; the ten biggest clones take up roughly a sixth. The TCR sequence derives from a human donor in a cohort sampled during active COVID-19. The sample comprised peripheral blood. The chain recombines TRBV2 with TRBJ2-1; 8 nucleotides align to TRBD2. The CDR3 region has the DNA TGTGCCAGCAGTGGGTTCGTGACGGGAGGGTTTAATGAGCAGTTCTTC. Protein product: CASSGFVTGGFNEQFF.